This T cell receptor (beta chain) was sequenced in a study of tumor-infiltrating lymphocytes in primary liver carcinoma. Study-level findings and limits: Tumor specimens were characterized by a significantly higher top-250-clone fraction than blood (p = 0.039). Only about 7.5-24% of top clones spanned all five tumor regions.

TCR beta cDNA was made from approximately 500 ng total RNA with a constant-region primer. Generation of the TCR beta libraries relied on three nested multiplex PCR rounds using slightly modified ARM-PCR. One entry per CDR3 protein results from TCRdb running MiXCR on the multiplex PCR reads. The data contain 50,000 to 60,000 distinct CDR3 sequences, around 77% of them seen just once; the ten biggest clones take up roughly 25%. It was from approximately 20-30 mg of unsorted bulk tissue that RNA and DNA were co-extracted. Each participant had primary liver carcinoma, and surgical resection was the treatment. Chronic HBV infection, which was untreated, was present in the patients. Notes on this clonotype: Its antigen remains unknown.

The sequence was obtained from a man in his forties or fifties with primary liver carcinoma and hepatitis B virus infection. The sequencing input was liver tumor tissue from sampling region 5. As to subset: tumor region T5, tumor centre.

The CDR3 protein is CASRGGPNEQFF. As DNA, the CDR3 is TGTGCCAGCAGGGGAGGGCCGAATGAGCAGTTCTTC. The chain recombines TRBV11-1 with TRBJ2-1, with TRBD2 matching over 7 bases. This CDR3 comprises 12 residues. With 6 bases clipped from V and 7 bases from J, the junction kept 3 bases outside the gene matches. Germline lookup yields CDR1 SGHAT and CDR2 FQDESV (reference sequence).